This TCR beta chain appears in the sequencing data of a study of T cell repertoires in cytomegalovirus infection (dated by TCRdb to between 2017 and 2020). For the wider study: Alongside well-studied HLA-B-restricted epitopes, the peptide stimulations were aimed at recently identified HLA-C-restricted CMV epitopes, whose presentation resists viral immunomodulation. Because public TCR beta signatures pointed to carriage of CMV infection together with the matching HLA type, the HLA type of each donor mattered for the analysis.

From V the trimming removes 6 bases and from J it removes 4 bases, while the gene matches leave 6 bases of the junction unaccounted for. Reading from cysteine to phenylalanine, the CDR3 counts 15 amino acids. Of all the DNA, just the CDR3 is kept, 45 bases in frame from base 1. For CDR1 and CDR2, the germline V gene lists SGHVS and FNYEAQ. Results the study describes overall, beyond this receptor: In the ex vivo response, HLA-C-restricted CMV-specific TCR beta clonotypes were dominant, and in two of eight donors the single most frequent clonotype came from this HLA-C-restricted group. In both this cohort and an independent 352-donor cohort, the cumulative frequency of public TCR beta family members distinguished carriers of CMV infection plus the relevant HLA type.

Data came from an Illumina HiSeq 1500. Using fastp at Q25 and MiXCR, TCRdb reprocessed the public reads and kept productive beta chains. Each entry merges the rows of one CDR3 protein and shows their most common DNA and genes. This sample lists about 920,000 distinct CDR3 sequences; around 30% were detected once. The top ten hold over 12% of the sample. Remarks on this clonotype: Its antigen is still unknown. No clone much larger than this one lies a single base away; base qualities are absent.

This specimen's treatment or condition label, interpreted: in vitro stimulation with specific CMV peptide epitopes to enrich CMV-specific T cells. The sequence links TRBV7-6 to TRBJ2-2, with 9 junctional bases fitting TRBD1. The sequencing used cultured CD8+ T cells from PBMCs, collected from culture after CMV antigen stimulation. This receptor was obtained from a human donor in good health (CMV status not recorded). Some clones in this sample may be carry-over from other donors' samples. The CDR3 region has the sequence CASSFGTGPTGELFF. The DNA sequence is given as TGTGCCAGCAGTTTCGGGACAGGGCCCACCGGGGAGCTGTTTTTT.